The 11 T cell receptor beta chains below come from one sample, sequenced in a study of neoadjuvant anti-PD-1 for oral cavity cancer. Profiling relied on immunoSEQ multiplex PCR, and the TCRdb table lists in-frame clones only, not all of them. Among 11,000 to 15,000 clones, roughly 69% were seen once, and the ten largest hold less than 3.5%. Sequencing used PBMCs, obtained before nivolumab (anti-PD-1) treatment. The receptors come from a person aged 35 to 85 with oral cavity squamous cell carcinoma.

The rearrangement uses TRBV6-1 and TRBJ2-2, with D maybe TRBD2 (5 bases). The CDR3 totals 14 residues. The V end was cut by 2 bases, the J end by 6 bases, with 10 bases between. Germline values: CDR1 MNHNS, CDR2 SASEGT. The CDR3 spells CASSELTRAGELFF. The CDR3 nucleotides are TGTGCCAGCAGTGAACTTACGAGGGCCGGGGAGCTGTTTTTT.

The chain has TRBV7-2 and TRBJ2-7; D not certain. This CDR3 contains 13 residues. CDR1 is SGHTA and CDR2 is FQGNSA in the germline V gene. Trimming stripped 5 bases from V and 4 bases from J, with 12 bases between. CDR3 in amino acids: CASSPSGFYEQYF. The CDR3 DNA reads TGTGCCAGCAGCCCCTCCGGCTTTTACGAGCAGTACTTC.

This clone has just a few counts. The gene calls are TRBV19 and TRBJ2-7; D might be TRBD1 or TRBD2, each matching 5 bases. Germline V CDR1 and CDR2: LNHDA, SQIVND (reference sequence). The CDR3 consists of 14 residues. The V gene lost 5 bases and the J gene lost 2 bases, with 13 bases spanning the gap. The chain's CDR3 is CASSWGPRTYEQYF. The CDR3 DNA is TGTGCCAGTAGTTGGGGACCGAGGACCTACGAGCAGTACTTC.

The chain carries TRBV4-2 and TRBJ2-7; D call uncertain. The germline CDR1 and CDR2 sequences are LGHNA and YNFKEQ. V was cut by 0 bases and J by 1 base, with 16 bases left in between. This CDR3 has 17 residues. For the CDR3, the DNA is TGTGCCAGCAGCCAAGATTTGGCAGGTAGTGGATCCTACGAGCAGTACTTC. Translated, it gives CASSQDLAGSGSYEQYF.

This clone is a singleton in its sample. V and J are TRBV28 and TRBJ2-7, with TRBD1 as a possible D gene (6 bases). Trimming stripped 4 bases from V and 7 bases from J, with 20 bases between. This CDR3 has 15 residues. Germline-derived CDR1 and CDR2 are MDHEN and SYDVKM. The CDR3 region has the DNA TGTGCCAGCAGTTCGTACAGGGAAAGGAGCGCGGAGCAGTACTTC. It translates to CASSSYRERSAEQYF.

The CDR3 is CASSLLGLQTNEKLFF. The CDR3, as DNA: TGTGCCAGCAGCTTGTTGGGACTTCAAACTAATGAAAAACTGTTTTTT. The genes are TRBV5-4 and TRBJ1-4; D possibly corresponds to TRBD1 (5 bases). There are 16 residues in the CDR3. Germline V lookup: CDR1 SGHNT, CDR2 YYREEE (reference sequence). V lost 1 base to trimming and J lost 1 base, with 11 bases between them.

The V and J genes are TRBV6-1 and TRBJ1-2; D is unresolved. Germline lookup yields CDR1 MNHNS and CDR2 SASEGT. The CDR3 is 15 residues long. V was shortened by 2 bases and J by 4 bases, with 14 bases between the two germline ends. The CDR3 region has the DNA TGTGCCAGCAGTGAATGGAAAGGCGCAAGCTATGGCTACACCTTC. Translating gives CASSEWKGASYGYTF.

This sequence joins TRBV19 and TRBJ2-1, with a weak D call TRBD1 (6 bases). This CDR3 region has 17 residues. The germline CDR1 and CDR2 sequences are LNHDA and SQIVND (reference sequence). Trimming cost V 0 bases and J 0 bases, with 12 bases left between them. CDR3 DNA sequence: TGTGCCAGTAGTATAGATTCGGGACACCTCTCCTACAATGAGCAGTTCTTC. Translation gives CASSIDSGHLSYNEQFF.

This clone was seen a few times. V is TRBV6-6 and J is TRBJ1-4; D is unclear. Per the germline V gene, CDR1 is MNHNY and CDR2 is SVGAGI (reference sequence). V was pared by 1 base and J by 8 bases, with 14 bases between. The CDR3 spans 15 residues. Here the CDR3 DNA reads TGTGCCAGCAGTTACTGGAGGGCCCCTGGGGAAAAACTGTTTTTT. Protein sequence: CASSYWRAPGEKLFF.

This chain connects TRBV28 to TRBJ1-2, with 7 nucleotides matching TRBD1. The CDR3 extends over 15 amino acids. The V and J ends lost 4 bases and 4 bases, in that order; junction bases with no gene match: 9. The germline gives CDR1 MDHEN, CDR2 SYDVKM. The CDR3 DNA is TGTGCCAGCAGTTCCGGGACAGCAAACTTCTATGGCTACACCTTC. Its protein is CASSSGTANFYGYTF.

V gene TRBV7-3 combines with J gene TRBJ2-2; D is undetermined. Germline loops: CDR1 SGHTA, CDR2 FQGTGA. The CDR3 totals 13 residues. Trimming took off 3 bases at V and 7 bases at J, with 9 bases between the two ends. CDR3 in amino acids: CASSFSGVGELFF. CDR3 coding DNA: TGTGCCAGCAGCTTCTCTGGCGTCGGGGAGCTGTTTTTT.